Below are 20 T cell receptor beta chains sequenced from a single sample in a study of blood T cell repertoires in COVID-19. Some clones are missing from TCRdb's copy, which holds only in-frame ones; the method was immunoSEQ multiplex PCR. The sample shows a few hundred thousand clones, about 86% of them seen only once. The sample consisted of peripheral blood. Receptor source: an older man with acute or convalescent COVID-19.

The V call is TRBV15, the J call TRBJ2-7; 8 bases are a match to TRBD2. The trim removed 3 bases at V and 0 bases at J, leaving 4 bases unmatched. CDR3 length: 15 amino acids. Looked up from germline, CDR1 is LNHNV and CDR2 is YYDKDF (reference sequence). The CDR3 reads CATSRLAGNSYEQYF. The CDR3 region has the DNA TGTGCCACCAGCAGGCTAGCGGGCAACTCCTACGAGCAGTACTTC.

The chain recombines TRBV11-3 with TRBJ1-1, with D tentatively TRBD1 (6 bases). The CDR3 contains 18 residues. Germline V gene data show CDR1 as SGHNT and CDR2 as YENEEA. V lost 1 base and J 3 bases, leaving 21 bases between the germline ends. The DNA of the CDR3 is TGTGCCAGCAGCTTAGTCCCCTCTACGACAGGCCCACACACTGAAGCTTTCTTT. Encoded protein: CASSLVPSTTGPHTEAFF.

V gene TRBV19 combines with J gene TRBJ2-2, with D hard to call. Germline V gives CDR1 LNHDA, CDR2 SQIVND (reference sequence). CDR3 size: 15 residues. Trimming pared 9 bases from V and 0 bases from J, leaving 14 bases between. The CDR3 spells CASRPSATNTGELFF. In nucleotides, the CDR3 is TGTGCCAGCCGCCCTAGTGCAACGAACACCGGGGAGCTGTTTTTT.

In DNA form, the CDR3 reads TGTGCCAGCACAGTGGGAGGGCCGGGTAAAGAGACCCAGTACTTC. It yields the protein CASTVGGPGKETQYF. The genes are TRBV6-5 and TRBJ2-5, with 7 nucleotides matching TRBD2. This CDR3 is built from 15 residues. The germline V gene has CDR1 MNHEY and CDR2 SVGAGI. Losses at the gene ends were 7 bases for V and 3 bases for J; bases not matched to a gene: 11.

Here the CDR3 DNA reads TGTGCCAGCAGTTTACTGGGGACAGGCCTTATCTACGAGCAGTACTTC. Translation: CASSLLGTGLIYEQYF. The chain recombines TRBV28 with TRBJ2-7, with 8 bases lining up with TRBD1. The CDR3 covers 16 residues. The trim removed 2 bases at V and 3 bases at J, leaving 9 bases unmatched. Looked up from germline, CDR1 is MDHEN and CDR2 is SYDVKM.

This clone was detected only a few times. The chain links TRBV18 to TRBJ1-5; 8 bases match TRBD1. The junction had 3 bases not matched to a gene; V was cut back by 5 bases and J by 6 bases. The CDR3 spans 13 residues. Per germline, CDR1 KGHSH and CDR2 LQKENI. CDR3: CASSSDRAQPQHF. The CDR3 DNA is TGTGCCAGCTCATCGGACAGGGCTCAGCCCCAGCATTTT. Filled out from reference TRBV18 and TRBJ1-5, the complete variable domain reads NAGVMQNPRHLVRRRGQEARLRCSPMKGHSHVYWYRQLPEEGLKFMVYLQKENIIDESGMPKERFSAEFPKEGPSILRIQQVVRGDSAAYFCASSSDRAQPQHFGDGTRLSIL.

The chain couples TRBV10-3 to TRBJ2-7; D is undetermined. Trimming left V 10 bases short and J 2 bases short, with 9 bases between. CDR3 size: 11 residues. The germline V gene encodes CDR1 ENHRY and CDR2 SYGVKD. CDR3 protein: CATAGTYEQYF. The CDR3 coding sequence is TGTGCCACTGCTGGCACCTACGAGCAGTACTTC.

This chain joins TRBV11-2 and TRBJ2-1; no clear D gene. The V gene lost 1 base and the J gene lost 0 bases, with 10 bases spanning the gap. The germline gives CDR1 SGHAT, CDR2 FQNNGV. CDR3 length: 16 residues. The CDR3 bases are TGTGCCAGCAGCTTAGGGCCCCCATCCTCCTACAATGAGCAGTTCTTC. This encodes CASSLGPPSSYNEQFF. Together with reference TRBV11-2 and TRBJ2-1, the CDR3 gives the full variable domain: EAGVAQSPRYKIIEKRQSVAFWCNPISGHATLYWYQQILGQGPKLLIQFQNNGVVDDSQLPKDRFSAERLKGVDSTLKIQPAKLEDSAVYLCASSLGPPSSYNEQFFGPGTRLTVL.

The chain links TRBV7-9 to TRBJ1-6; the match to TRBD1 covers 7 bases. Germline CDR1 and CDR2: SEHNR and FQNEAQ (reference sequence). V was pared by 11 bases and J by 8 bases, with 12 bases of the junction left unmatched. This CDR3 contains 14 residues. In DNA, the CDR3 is TGTGCCGTTGGGGGACAGTTCAACGATTCACCCCTCCACTTT. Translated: CAVGGQFNDSPLHF.

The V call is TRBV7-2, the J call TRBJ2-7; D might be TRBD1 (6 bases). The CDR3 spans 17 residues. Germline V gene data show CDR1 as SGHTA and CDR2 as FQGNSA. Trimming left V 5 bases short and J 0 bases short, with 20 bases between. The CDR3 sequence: CASSNRGGQGRSYEQYF. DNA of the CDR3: TGTGCCAGCAGCAATAGGGGCGGGCAGGGGCGCTCCTACGAGCAGTACTTC.

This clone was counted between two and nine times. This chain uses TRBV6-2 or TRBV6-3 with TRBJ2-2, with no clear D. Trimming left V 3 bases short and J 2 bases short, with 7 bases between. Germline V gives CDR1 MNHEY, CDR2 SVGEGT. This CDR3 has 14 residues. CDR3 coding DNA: TGTGCCAGCAGTTATAGAATCAACACCGGGGAGCTGTTTTTT. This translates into CASSYRINTGELFF.

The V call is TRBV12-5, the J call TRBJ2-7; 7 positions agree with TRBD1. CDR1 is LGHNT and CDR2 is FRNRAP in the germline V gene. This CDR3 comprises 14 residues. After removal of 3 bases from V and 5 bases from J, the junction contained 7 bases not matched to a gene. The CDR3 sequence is CASGFENRGDEQYF. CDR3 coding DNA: TGTGCTAGTGGTTTCGAAAACAGGGGCGACGAGCAGTACTTC.

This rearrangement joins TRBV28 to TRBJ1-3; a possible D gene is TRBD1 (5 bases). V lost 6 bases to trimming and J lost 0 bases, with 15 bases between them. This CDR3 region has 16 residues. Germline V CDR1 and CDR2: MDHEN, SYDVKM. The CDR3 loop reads CASSPPRTSSGNTIYF. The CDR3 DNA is TGTGCCAGCAGCCCCCCCAGGACAAGCTCTGGAAACACCATATATTTT.

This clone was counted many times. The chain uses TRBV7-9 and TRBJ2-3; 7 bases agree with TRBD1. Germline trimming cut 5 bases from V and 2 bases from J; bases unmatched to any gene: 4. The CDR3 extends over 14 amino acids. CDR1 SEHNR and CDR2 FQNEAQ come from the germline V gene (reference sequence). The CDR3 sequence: CASSPDRITDTQYF. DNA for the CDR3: TGTGCCAGCAGCCCGGACAGGATCACAGATACGCAGTATTTT. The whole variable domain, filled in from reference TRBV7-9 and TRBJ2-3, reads DTGVSQNPRHKITKRGQNVTFRCDPISEHNRLYWYRQTLGQGPEFLTYFQNEAQLEKSRLLSDRFSAERPKGSFSTLEIQRTEQGDSAMYLCASSPDRITDTQYFGPGTRLTVL.

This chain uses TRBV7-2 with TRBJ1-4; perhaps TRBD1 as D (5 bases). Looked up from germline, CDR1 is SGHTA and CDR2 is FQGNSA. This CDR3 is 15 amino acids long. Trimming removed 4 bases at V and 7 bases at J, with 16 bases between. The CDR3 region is CASSSQGLGGEKLFF. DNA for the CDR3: TGTGCCAGCAGCTCCCAGGGCTTGGGGGGTGAAAAACTGTTTTTT.

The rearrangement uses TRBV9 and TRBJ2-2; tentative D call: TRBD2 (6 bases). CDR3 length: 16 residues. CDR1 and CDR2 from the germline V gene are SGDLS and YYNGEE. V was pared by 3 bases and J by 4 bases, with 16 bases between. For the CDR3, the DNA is TGTGCCAGCAGCGGAGAACGGGGGTTGGGCACCGGGGAGCTGTTTTTT. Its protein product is CASSGERGLGTGELFF.

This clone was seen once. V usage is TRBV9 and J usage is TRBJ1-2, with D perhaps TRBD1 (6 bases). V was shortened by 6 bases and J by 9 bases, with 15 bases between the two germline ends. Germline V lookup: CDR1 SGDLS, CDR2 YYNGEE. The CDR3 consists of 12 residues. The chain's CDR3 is CASNPTGTSYTF. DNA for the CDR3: TGTGCCAGCAACCCGACAGGAACAAGCTACACCTTC. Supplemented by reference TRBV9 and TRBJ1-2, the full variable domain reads DSGVTQTPKHLITATGQRVTLRCSPRSGDLSVYWYQQSLDQGLQFLIQYYNGEERAKGNILERFSAQQFPDLHSELNLSSLELGDSALYFCASNPTGTSYTFGSGTRLTVV.

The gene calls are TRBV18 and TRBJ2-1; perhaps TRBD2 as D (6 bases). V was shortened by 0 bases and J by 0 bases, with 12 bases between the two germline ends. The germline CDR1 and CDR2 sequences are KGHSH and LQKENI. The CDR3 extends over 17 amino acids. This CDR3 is CASSPPRAGSSYNEQFF. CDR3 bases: TGTGCCAGCTCACCACCGCGGGCGGGGAGCTCCTACAATGAGCAGTTCTTC.

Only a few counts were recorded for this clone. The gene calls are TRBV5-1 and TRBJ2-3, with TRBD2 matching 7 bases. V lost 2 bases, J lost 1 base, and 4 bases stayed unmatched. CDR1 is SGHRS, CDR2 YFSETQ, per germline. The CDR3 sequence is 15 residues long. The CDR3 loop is CASSFRGDRTDTQYF. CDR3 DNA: TGCGCCAGCAGCTTTCGGGGGGACCGCACAGATACGCAGTATTTT. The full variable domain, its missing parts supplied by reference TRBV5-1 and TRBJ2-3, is KAGVTQTPRYLIKTRGQQVTLSCSPISGHRSVSWYQQTPGQGLQFLFEYFSETQRNKGNFPGRFSGRQFSNSRSEMNVSTLELGDSALYLCASSFRGDRTDTQYFGPGTRLTVL.

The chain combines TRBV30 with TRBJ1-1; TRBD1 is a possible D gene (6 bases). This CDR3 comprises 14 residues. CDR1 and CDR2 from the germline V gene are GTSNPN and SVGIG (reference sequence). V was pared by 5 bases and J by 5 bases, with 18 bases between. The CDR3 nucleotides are TGTGCCTGGTCCGTGAGGGGGGGGCGTACTGAAGCTTTCTTT. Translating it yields CAWSVRGGRTEAFF.